The clone carrying this TCR beta chain has just a few counts. Trimming left V 4 bases short and J 0 bases short, with 3 bases between. CDR1 is SQVTM, CDR2 ANQGSEA, per germline. The CDR3 is 11 residues long. This record comes from a study of early T cells in non-severe SARS-CoV-2 infection. The TCR library protocol was used to attach unique molecular identifiers. These identifiers were attached to individual cDNA molecules. Using its own MiXCR run on the 5' RACE reads, TCRdb lists one record per CDR3 protein. Of around 79,000 distinct CDR3 sequences in the sample, over 9% were seen once. The specimen was whole blood, collected at baseline. The chain recombines TRBV29-1 with TRBJ1-1; no firm D call. The receptor's source is an adult who was a healthcare worker with PCR-confirmed SARS-CoV-2 infection or an uninfected control (not recorded which). The CDR3 protein is CSVGVNTEAFF. The CDR3 DNA reads TGCAGCGTTGGGGTGAACACTGAAGCTTTCTTT.